One and the same sample provided the 15 T cell receptor beta chains below, sequenced in a study of blood T cell repertoires in COVID-19. Assay used: immunoSEQ multiplex PCR; TCRdb lists only in-frame clones, some missing. The sample lists some 170,000 clones, more than 85% occurring once. Sequencing was performed on PBMCs or T cells enriched from blood (not recorded which). Receptor source: a human donor with acute COVID-19. The donor label of this sample is uncertain.

V is TRBV5-1 and J is TRBJ1-2; 7 bases agree with TRBD1. J lost 3 bases, V lost 0 bases, and 11 bases had no gene match. The CDR3 runs to 17 residues. Looked up from germline, CDR1 is SGHRS and CDR2 is YFSETQ. The CDR3 bases are TGCGCCAGCAGCTTGGCCATTGACAGGGTTTGGGACTATGGCTACACCTTC. Translated: CASSLAIDRVWDYGYTF.

The gene calls are TRBV10-3 and TRBJ1-6; 8 nucleotides align to TRBD1. CDR1 is ENHRY, CDR2 SYGVKD, per germline. V dropped 6 bases and J dropped 8; count of bases not matched to a gene: 9. This CDR3 comprises 15 residues. CDR3 bases: TGTGCCATCAGGGCCGACAGGGGTAACCATTCACCCCTCCACTTT. Its protein product is CAIRADRGNHSPLHF.

With regard to this clone: A junction boundary mismatches the germline segment, possibly from a read error. The chain links TRBV30 to TRBJ2-2; D gene uncertain. Germline CDR1 and CDR2: GTSNPN and SVGIG (reference sequence). The CDR3 totals 11 residues. This CDR3 reads CARRATGELFF. The CDR3 DNA follows: TGTGCCCGGAGAGCAACCGGGGAGCTGTTTTTT.

The chain employs TRBV4-3 and TRBJ2-5, with D possibly matching TRBD1 (6 bases). Deletions cut 4 bases from V and 5 bases from J, with 29 bases between. The CDR3 is made up of 19 amino acids. Germline V gene lookup returns CDR1 LGHNA and CDR2 YSLEER. The CDR3 bases are TGCGCCAGCAGCCTAACATTCAACCTATGGGACAACCAAATGGAGACCCAGTACTTC. Its translation: CASSLTFNLWDNQMETQYF.

The chain has TRBV7-3 and TRBJ2-3; 11 bases line up with TRBD2. The CDR3 has 15 amino acids. V dropped 6 bases and J dropped 5; count of bases not matched to a gene: 7. The germline CDR1 and CDR2 sequences are SGHTA and FQGTGA. This chain's CDR3 is CASSLAGGPEDTQYF. The CDR3 coding sequence is TGTGCCAGCAGTTTAGCGGGGGGGCCGGAAGATACGCAGTATTTT.

V gene TRBV7-9 combines with J gene TRBJ1-4, with 9 bases lining up with TRBD1. CDR1 and CDR2 from the germline V gene are SEHNR and FQNEAQ (reference sequence). J was trimmed by 7 bases and V by 5 bases; bases with no gene match: 11. CDR3 length equals 16 residues. CDR3 in amino acids: CASSKQPGQGGEKLFF. The CDR3 bases are TGTGCCAGCAGCAAACAACCGGGACAGGGAGGTGAAAAACTGTTTTTT.

This chain connects TRBV5-1 to TRBJ2-6; D remains unclear. V was cut by 1 base and J by 0 bases, with 5 bases left in between. Germline CDR1 reads SGHRS; CDR2 reads YFSETQ. The CDR3 is 15 amino acids. CDR3 coding DNA: TGCGCCAGCAGCTTGACTGGCTCTGGGGCCAACGTCCTGACTTTC. Its translation is CASSLTGSGANVLTF.

This rearrangement joins TRBV27 to TRBJ1-6; the D gene is possibly TRBD1 (6 bases). The CDR3 runs to 17 residues. Germline V gene lookup returns CDR1 MNHEY and CDR2 SMNVEV (reference sequence). Trimming removed 3 bases at V and 7 bases at J, with 19 bases between. The CDR3 here is CASSFLRGGFGNSPLHF. The DNA of the CDR3 is TGTGCCAGCAGTTTCCTTAGAGGGGGATTTGGAAATTCACCCCTCCACTTT.

The chain couples TRBV7-6 to TRBJ2-1; tentatively, D is TRBD1 (5 bases). Trimming removed 5 bases from V and 1 base from J, with 15 bases in between. CDR1 SGHVS and CDR2 FNYEAQ come from the germline V gene. The CDR3 covers 16 residues. The CDR3 reads CASSTPQGRSYNEQFF. Here the CDR3 DNA reads TGTGCCAGCAGCACCCCTCAGGGAAGGTCCTACAATGAGCAGTTCTTC.

This clone occurred a few times. The CDR3 sequence: CASTWDSSYNEQFF. In DNA form, the CDR3 reads TGTGCCAGCACTTGGGACAGCTCCTACAATGAGCAGTTCTTC. This sequence joins TRBV6-5 and TRBJ2-1, with 7 bases that match TRBD1. The CDR3 is 14 residues long. In germline, CDR1 is MNHEY, CDR2 SVGAGI. With V trimmed by 7 bases and J by 0 bases, 3 bases remained unmatched.

The CDR3 DNA is TGTGCCAGCAGTCGAGAGGGAGGGTGGGTGTCTGGAAACACCATATATTTT. It specifies CASSREGGWVSGNTIYF. The V call is TRBV9, the J call TRBJ1-3; D unclear. CDR3 length equals 17 residues. With 5 bases removed from V and 1 base from J, the gap between germline ends came to 19 bases. CDR1 is SGDLS, CDR2 YYNGEE, per germline.

Turning to this clone: This CDR3 is also generated by other DNA sequences in the sample. The chain links TRBV7-2 to TRBJ2-7; the D gene is possibly TRBD1 (7 bases). CDR3 size: 13 residues. V was shortened by 5 bases and J by 3 bases, with 11 bases between the two germline ends. Per germline, CDR1 SGHTA and CDR2 FQGNSA. DNA of the CDR3: TGTGCCAGCAGCCCTCAGGGGGGCTACGAGCAGTACTTC. Protein sequence: CASSPQGGYEQYF.

The V gene is TRBV11-2, the J gene TRBJ2-5; the match to TRBD2 covers 9 bases. CDR1 and CDR2 (germline): SGHAT, FQNNGV. The junction had 8 bases not matched to a gene; V was cut back by 1 base and J by 5 bases. The CDR3 totals 16 residues. CDR3 sequence reads: CASSLGVRGGPETQYF. In DNA, the CDR3 is TGTGCCAGCAGCTTAGGGGTGCGGGGGGGCCCCGAGACCCAGTACTTC. Filled out from reference TRBV11-2 and TRBJ2-5, the complete variable domain reads EAGVAQSPRYKIIEKRQSVAFWCNPISGHATLYWYQQILGQGPKLLIQFQNNGVVDDSQLPKDRFSAERLKGVDSTLKIQPAKLEDSAVYLCASSLGVRGGPETQYFGPGTRLLVL.

V and J are TRBV9 and TRBJ2-2; TRBD1 might be the D (5 bases). This CDR3 has 15 residues. V lost 2 bases and J lost 0, with 8 bases in between. CDR1 SGDLS and CDR2 YYNGEE come from the germline V gene. Written as DNA, the CDR3 is TGTGCCAGCAGCGTGGACACCACGAACACCGGGGAGCTGTTTTTT. Translated: CASSVDTTNTGELFF.

This chain connects TRBV29-1 to TRBJ1-1, with D possibly being TRBD1 (6 bases). CDR1 is SQVTM and CDR2 is ANQGSEA in the germline V gene. The length of the CDR3 is 13 residues. With 5 bases removed from V and 0 bases from J, the gap between germline ends came to 10 bases. The CDR3 sequence: CSVSDRLNTEAFF. Here the CDR3 DNA reads TGCAGCGTTTCAGACAGGCTGAACACTGAAGCTTTCTTT. Drawing the rest from reference TRBV29-1 and TRBJ1-1, the complete variable domain is SAVISQKPSRDICQRGTSLTIQCQVDSQVTMMFWYRQQPGQSLTLIATANQGSEATYESGFVIDKFPISRPNLTFSTLTVSNMSPEDSSIYLCSVSDRLNTEAFFGQGTRLTVV.